This T cell receptor beta chain appears in the sequencing data of a study of cytomegalovirus exposure and HLA in healthy donors. Donors were ostensibly healthy at sampling, although undocumented immune exposures were probable. With regard to this clone: Its target is unknown.

General study points: Associated with HLA alleles at 0.05 false discovery rate in a later analysis were around 17,000 TCR beta sequences. The number of N-insertions in an Asian-associated ancestry cluster was reportedly below the approximately 700-donor mean in a later analysis. An observed cluster of highly shared sequence variants was recorded as a likely sequencing artifact.

A multiplex PCR was run with 60 Vbeta primers and 13 Jbeta primers. Clones were sequenced by immunoSEQ multiplex PCR, and TCRdb holds only the in-frame ones, with some missing. The table lists 200,000 to 250,000 clones, over 60% of them singletons. Trimming removed 5 bases from V and 8 bases from J; junction bases left unmatched: 4. The CDR3 runs 13 residues. The germline gives CDR1 MNHEY, CDR2 SVGAGI. This receptor was taken from a man between 18 and 29 years old in good health and CMV-seronegative. J is TRBJ2-2 and V is TRBV6-5, with 8 nucleotides matching TRBD1. Sequencing was performed on PBMCs. The CDR3 protein is CASSPQGEGELFF. DNA for the CDR3: TGTGCCAGCAGTCCACAGGGGGAGGGGGAGCTGTTTTTT.